The text below deals with one T cell receptor (beta chain). Use of 60 Vbeta and 13 Jbeta primers characterized the PCR. Assay used: immunoSEQ multiplex PCR; TCRdb lists only in-frame clones, some missing. Of 200,000 to 300,000 clones listed, 80% to 90% are singletons. The sample belongs to a study of cytomegalovirus exposure and HLA in healthy donors. Study-level information: Unique TCR beta sequences numbering approximately 120 million came from 150 million to 200 million T cells in an earlier analysis.

Germline V gene data show CDR1 as LGHNA and CDR2 as YSLEER. The CDR3 totals 14 residues. V lost 1 base to trimming and J lost 4 bases, with 10 bases between them. The chain has TRBV4-3 and TRBJ2-5; D not resolved. This TCR was sampled from a woman between 35 and 50 years old in good health and CMV-seropositive. What was sequenced was PBMCs. CDR3 sequence (DNA): TGCGCCAGCAGCCAAGCCTACCCGGGAGAGACCCAGTACTTC. This sequence encodes CASSQAYPGETQYF.